The 9 T cell receptor beta chains listed next were all sequenced from one sample in a study of blood T cell repertoires in COVID-19. Profiled with immunoSEQ multiplex PCR; TCRdb holds only in-frame clones, not every one. The sample holds roughly 150,000 clones, approximately 92% seen once. Sequencing input: peripheral blood. These receptors were taken from a woman in her thirties or forties with acute or convalescent COVID-19.

This clone was picked up a small number of times. The chain employs TRBV19 and TRBJ2-1; TRBD2 agrees at 14 bases. Losses at the gene ends were 7 bases for V and 8 bases for J; bases not matched to a gene: 10. CDR1 is LNHDA, CDR2 SQIVND, per germline (reference sequence). The CDR3 extends over 16 amino acids. The CDR3 sequence is CASTPAGTSGSHEQFF. The CDR3, as DNA: TGTGCCAGTACCCCGGCAGGGACTAGCGGGAGCCATGAGCAGTTCTTC.

The rearrangement uses TRBV18 and TRBJ1-2, with a weak D call TRBD1 (5 bases). The germline V gene encodes CDR1 KGHSH and CDR2 LQKENI. Trimming removed 5 bases from V and 8 bases from J, with 15 bases in between. CDR3 length equals 13 residues. CDR3 DNA: TGTGCCAGCTCAGTTTCGACAGACCTAGGCTACACCTTC. Its protein is CASSVSTDLGYTF.

The CDR3 DNA is TGTGCCATCAGTGCCGGGACTTCTAACGAGCAGTACTTC. Protein product: CAISAGTSNEQYF. This chain uses TRBV10-3 with TRBJ2-7; perhaps TRBD2 as D (6 bases). This CDR3 has 13 amino acids. Germline CDR1 is ENHRY and CDR2 is SYGVKD. The V gene lost 4 bases and the J gene lost 5 bases, with 12 bases spanning the gap.

In this sample, this clone turned up once. This chain uses TRBV12-3 or TRBV12-4 with TRBJ2-7; tentative D call: TRBD1 (6 bases). The V end lost 5 bases, the J end lost 7 bases, and 12 bases lay between the germline ends. CDR3 size: 12 residues. CDR3 sequence (DNA): TGTGCCAGCAGTGCCACAGGGTTTGAGCAGTACTTC. Translated: CASSATGFEQYF.

The chain couples TRBV7-9 to TRBJ2-1; a possible D gene is TRBD2 (6 bases). Trimming shortened V by 3 bases and J by 1 base, and 13 bases separated the two germline ends. Germline V gene sequence: CDR1 SEHNR, CDR2 FQNEAQ (reference sequence). The CDR3 totals 16 residues. CDR3 nucleotides: TGTGCCAGCAGCTTCAGACGGGGGTTTTCCTACAATGAGCAGTTCTTC. This translates into CASSFRRGFSYNEQFF. Complete variable domain (other parts from reference TRBV7-9 and TRBJ2-1): DTGVSQNPRHKITKRGQNVTFRCDPISEHNRLYWYRQTLGQGPEFLTYFQNEAQLEKSRLLSDRFSAERPKGSFSTLEIQRTEQGDSAMYLCASSFRRGFSYNEQFFGPGTRLTVL.

The chain recombines TRBV5-5 with TRBJ2-4; 13 nucleotides agree with TRBD2. Germline assignment: CDR1 SGHKS and CDR2 YYEKEE (reference sequence). Trimming at V came to 2 bases and at J to 1 base, leaving 6 bases not matched to a gene. This CDR3 spans 18 amino acids. CDR3 loop: CASSFTSGGAPAKNIQYF. DNA for the CDR3: TGTGCCAGCAGCTTCACTAGCGGGGGGGCCCCGGCCAAAAACATTCAGTACTTC.

The chain joins TRBV5-4 to TRBJ2-2, with 9 bases lining up with TRBD2. The V segment lost 6 bases and the J segment 1 base; nucleotides outside the gene matches: 4. Germline V gene sequence: CDR1 SGHNT, CDR2 YYREEE (reference sequence). The CDR3 is 15 amino acids. DNA of the CDR3: TGTGCCAGCACGCGGGGGGGCCAGAACACCGGGGAGCTGTTTTTT. It encodes CASTRGGQNTGELFF.

This chain joins TRBV18 and TRBJ2-7; 9 bases fit TRBD2. The CDR3 is 14 residues long. Germline CDR1 KGHSH, CDR2 LQKENI. With 7 bases clipped from V and 5 bases from J, the junction kept 9 bases outside the gene matches. CDR3 DNA sequence: TGTGCCAGCTGCCTCGGGCTAGCGGGAAACGAGCAGTACTTC. It translates to CASCLGLAGNEQYF.

This clone was recorded only once. V gene TRBV5-1 combines with J gene TRBJ2-7; possibly TRBD2 for D (5 bases). V was clipped by 3 bases and J by 3 bases, with 7 bases between them. Germline CDR1 is SGHRS and CDR2 is YFSETQ. This CDR3 contains 12 residues. CDR3 in DNA: TGCGCCAGCAGCTCGAGCGGCTACGAGCAGTACTTC. Its translation: CASSSSGYEQYF.